Below, 20 T cell receptor beta chains from the same sample are listed, as sequenced in a study of beta chain features in type 1 diabetes. Findings of the study overall: Shortening of TCRB CDR3s, moderate but significant, appeared in all four CD4+ subsets of Type 1 diabetes patients.

The antigens these receptors bind are not known. Investigators reverse transcribed all isolated RNA, so they sequenced expressed TCRB transcripts. The table came from immunoSEQ multiplex PCR; TCRdb's copy has only in-frame clones and leaves some out. This table holds a few hundred thousand clones, over 10% found once. The sample comprised naive CD4+ T cells from blood. Source of these receptors: a woman aged 18-29 years with type 1 diabetes.

The V gene is TRBV5-1, the J gene TRBJ2-3; no reliable D call. The CDR3 length is 12 residues. Trimming removed 4 bases at V and 12 bases at J, with 15 bases between. Germline-derived CDR1 and CDR2 are SGHRS and YFSETQ. The CDR3 is CASSEEFPPQYF. For the CDR3, the DNA is TGCGCCAGCAGCGAGGAATTCCCTCCCCAGTATTTT.

The chain has TRBV11-3 and TRBJ2-5; D uncertain. V lost 5 bases, J lost 2 bases, and 15 bases lay in between. Germline V gene lookup returns CDR1 SGHNT and CDR2 YENEEA. This CDR3 has 15 amino acids. The CDR3 loop reads CASSPPLGGQETQYF. CDR3 in DNA: TGTGCCAGCAGCCCGCCCCTCGGCGGTCAAGAGACCCAGTACTTC.

This clone was seen a few times. This chain connects TRBV28 to TRBJ2-7; the match to TRBD1 covers 8 bases. CDR1 and CDR2 (germline): MDHEN, SYDVKM. V shed 6 bases and J 0 bases; nucleotides not matched to a gene: 7. CDR3 length: 15 amino acids. DNA for the CDR3: TGTGCCAGCAGGCCCGCCGGGACAGGCTCCTACGAGCAGTACTTC. Its protein is CASRPAGTGSYEQYF.

The chain links TRBV18 to TRBJ1-6; possible D gene TRBD1, 5 bases. The ends were cut back, 3 bases at V and 6 bases at J, with 18 bases in the middle. The CDR3 is 17 amino acids. From germline, CDR1 is KGHSH and CDR2 LQKENI. The CDR3 DNA reads as TGTGCCAGCTCACCTACCGTGGGGGACTCGGGTAATTCACCCCTCCACTTT. This encodes CASSPTVGDSGNSPLHF. Full variable domain (missing parts from reference TRBV18 and TRBJ1-6): NAGVMQNPRHLVRRRGQEARLRCSPMKGHSHVYWYRQLPEEGLKFMVYLQKENIIDESGMPKERFSAEFPKEGPSILRIQQVVRGDSAAYFCASSPTVGDSGNSPLHFGNGTRLTVT.

This clone was picked up a small number of times. The chain joins TRBV5-1 to TRBJ2-5, with 7 bases identical to TRBD1. The CDR3 sequence is 15 residues long. Losses at the gene ends were 4 bases for V and 0 bases for J; bases not matched to a gene: 6. Germline CDR1 is SGHRS and CDR2 is YFSETQ. CDR3 in DNA: TGCGCCAGCAGCCAAGGGGACAGAAACCAAGAGACCCAGTACTTC. As protein: CASSQGDRNQETQYF.

The sample holds a few counts of this clone. The V call is TRBV10-3, the J call TRBJ1-5, with D uncertain. This CDR3 has 15 residues. Germline CDR1 reads ENHRY; CDR2 reads SYGVKD. Trimming shortened V by 4 bases and J by 5 bases, and 15 bases separated the two germline ends. CDR3 protein: CAISVTRSSDQPQHF. For the CDR3, the DNA is TGTGCCATCAGTGTGACACGATCAAGTGATCAGCCCCAGCATTTT.

This clone was seen only a few times. V and J are TRBV7-9 and TRBJ2-7; maybe TRBD2 (5 bases). CDR3 length: 11 residues. V lost 5 bases and J lost 6, with 8 bases in between. Per the germline V gene, CDR1 is SEHNR and CDR2 is FQNEAQ (reference sequence). This CDR3 is CASSPGSEQYF. CDR3 bases: TGTGCCAGCAGCCCTGGGAGCGAGCAGTACTTC.

This rearrangement joins TRBV19 to TRBJ2-1; TRBD2 agrees at 11 bases. The CDR3 totals 16 residues. Germline-derived CDR1 and CDR2 are LNHDA and SQIVND (reference sequence). The J segment lost 3 bases and the V segment lost 4 bases, leaving 5 bases of the junction unmatched. The CDR3, as DNA: TGTGCCAGTAGTACCTCCGGGACTAGCGGCTACAATGAGCAGTTCTTC. Translating it yields CASSTSGTSGYNEQFF. Full variable domain (remainder filled in from reference TRBV19 and TRBJ2-1): DGGITQSPKYLFRKEGQNVTLSCEQNLNHDAMYWYRQDPGQGLRLIYYSQIVNDFQKGDIAEGYSVSREKKESFPLTVTSAQKNPTAFYLCASSTSGTSGYNEQFFGPGTRLTVL.

The V gene is TRBV28, the J gene TRBJ2-3; 8 nucleotides align to TRBD2. The CDR3 spans 16 residues. The germline CDR1 and CDR2 sequences are MDHEN and SYDVKM. The V and J ends lost 6 bases and 4 bases, in that order; junction bases with no gene match: 12. CDR3 bases: TGTGCCAGCAGCGACCGGCCGGGGCGGGGGGCAGATACGCAGTATTTT. Translated, it gives CASSDRPGRGADTQYF.

This clone was counted between two and nine times. V is TRBV19 and J is TRBJ1-2; 9 bases map to TRBD1. CDR3 length: 16 amino acids. V was pared by 7 bases and J by 3 bases, with 12 bases of the junction left unmatched. Germline-derived CDR1 and CDR2 are LNHDA and SQIVND (reference sequence). In DNA form, the CDR3 reads TGTGCCAGTACCCCAATCGGGGACAGGGTACACTATGGCTACACCTTC. Protein sequence: CASTPIGDRVHYGYTF.

The chain carries TRBV12-5 and TRBJ2-1; TRBD2 is a possible D gene (6 bases). Trimming pared 4 bases from V and 9 bases from J, leaving 7 bases between. The CDR3 has 11 amino acids. CDR1 LGHNT and CDR2 FRNRAP come from the germline V gene. The CDR3 reads CASGSEGEQFF. In nucleotides, the CDR3 is TGTGCTAGTGGTTCGGAGGGTGAGCAGTTCTTC.

The V call is TRBV6-5, the J call TRBJ1-1; TRBD1 aligns across 7 bases. The CDR3 spans 13 residues. The germline V gene has CDR1 MNHEY and CDR2 SVGAGI. V gave up 2 bases and J gave up 8 bases; unmatched junction bases: 5. Written as DNA, the CDR3 is TGTGCCAGCAGTTACCCGCCGACAGGGGAAGCTTTCTTT. Residues: CASSYPPTGEAFF.

The J gene is TRBJ2-2, the V gene TRBV11-2; possible D gene TRBD2, 6 bases. Germline V gene data show CDR1 as SGHAT and CDR2 as FQNNGV. This CDR3 is built from 15 residues. Trimming shortened V by 1 base and J by 5 bases, and 11 bases separated the two germline ends. CDR3: CASSLAGAITGELFF. CDR3 sequence (DNA): TGTGCCAGCAGCTTAGCGGGAGCAATTACCGGGGAGCTGTTTTTT.

The chain joins TRBV7-2 to TRBJ2-7; D possibly corresponds to TRBD1 (5 bases). Germline lookup yields CDR1 SGHTA and CDR2 FQGNSA. CDR3 length: 16 amino acids. The V end lost 5 bases, the J end lost 0 bases, and 17 bases lay between the germline ends. The CDR3 spells CASSAVGARSSYEQYF. CDR3 sequence (DNA): TGTGCCAGCAGCGCTGTAGGGGCTAGGAGCTCCTACGAGCAGTACTTC.

This clone was found a few times. The CDR3 DNA is TGTGCCTGGAGTACAATGGGACAGGGCTACGAGCAGTACTTC. It codes for CAWSTMGQGYEQYF. The chain uses TRBV30 and TRBJ2-7; 9 positions match TRBD1. Germline CDR1 reads GTSNPN; CDR2 reads SVGIG (reference sequence). The V gene end was trimmed by 2 bases and the J gene end by 3 bases; junction bases not matched to a gene: 5. This CDR3 comprises 14 residues.

This clone was counted a few times. The rearrangement joins TRBV4-1 to TRBJ2-5; a possible D gene is TRBD2 (6 bases). V lost 3 bases and J 5 bases, leaving 16 bases between the germline ends. CDR3 length: 15 amino acids. Germline assignment: CDR1 MGHRA and CDR2 YSYEKL. CDR3 sequence: CASSHPPGGAETQYF. Written as DNA, the CDR3 is TGCGCCAGCAGCCATCCCCCGGGCGGGGCGGAGACCCAGTACTTC.

The rearrangement joins TRBV2 to TRBJ2-4, with 12 nucleotides matching TRBD2. J was trimmed by 0 bases and V by 5 bases; bases with no gene match: 2. Germline V lookup: CDR1 SNHLY, CDR2 FYNNEI. The CDR3 has 16 amino acids. CDR3 in amino acids: CASSTSGGIAKNIQYF. The DNA of the CDR3 is TGTGCCAGCAGTACTAGCGGGGGGATAGCCAAAAACATTCAGTACTTC.

Only a few counts were recorded for this clone. The CDR3 coding sequence is TGTGCCGCACAGGGGTGGAGCGGCTACACCTTC. Protein sequence: CAAQGWSGYTF. The rearrangement joins TRBV10-3 to TRBJ1-2, with 7 bases that match TRBD1. This CDR3 is built from 11 residues. Per the germline V gene, CDR1 is ENHRY and CDR2 is SYGVKD. With V trimmed by 11 bases and J by 8 bases, 8 bases remained unmatched.

The chain has TRBV4-1 and TRBJ2-7; 13 bases are a match to TRBD2. The CDR3 runs 16 residues. Germline assignment: CDR1 MGHRA and CDR2 YSYEKL. V shed 1 base, J shed 2 bases, and the junction held 2 bases outside the gene matches. Written as DNA, the CDR3 is TGCGCCAGCAGCCAAGGACTAGCGGGAGGTCCCTACGAGCAGTACTTC. Translating gives CASSQGLAGGPYEQYF.

The genes are TRBV19 and TRBJ2-6; maybe TRBD2 (5 bases). The germline CDR1 and CDR2 sequences are LNHDA and SQIVND (reference sequence). The CDR3 contains 17 residues. Trimming shortened V by 5 bases and J by 4 bases, and 18 bases separated the two germline ends. This CDR3 reads CASSSRSVALGANVLTF. The CDR3 DNA is TGTGCCAGTAGTTCTCGATCCGTAGCGCTGGGGGCCAACGTCCTGACTTTC.